The source of this TCR beta chain is a study of spatial heterogeneity in lung cancer. Time point meaning: sample taken at primary tumor resection. Whole RNA obtained from tumor, nontumor lung or frozen PBMC underwent sequencing without sorting. Findings and limits, study-wide: Tumor mutation counts were tracked by expanded intratumoral alpha and beta TCR counts.

Using its own MiXCR run on the 5' RACE reads, TCRdb lists one record per CDR3 protein. The repertoire holds about 2,600 distinct CDR3 sequences, with around 8.5% as singletons. This clonotype is labeled as medium-sized. The antigen is unknown. Trimming left V 3 bases short and J 6 bases short, with 12 bases between. The CDR3 covers 14 residues. Germline CDR1 and CDR2: SGHNT and YENEEA. The TCR originated in a male donor with early-stage non-small cell lung cancer. V usage is TRBV11-3 and J usage is TRBJ2-1; maybe TRBD2 (5 bases). The sequencing here drew on lung tumor tissue, taken at surgery. The CDR3 nucleotides read TGTGCCAGCAGCTTCCGGGGTGATATCAATGAGCAGTTCTTC. Encoded protein: CASSFRGDINEQFF.